The clone carrying this T cell receptor beta chain was seen only once. The antigen is unknown. Every donor was a healthy Caucasian. TCRdb processed the 5' RACE reads anew with MiXCR; each CDR3 protein has one entry. The data show 1.5 million or so distinct CDR3 sequences, 25% to 35% seen once. This entry comes from a study of identical twins. The CDR3 sequence is 12 residues long. Germline CDR1 and CDR2: ENHRY and SYGVKD. Study-level findings and limits: The study reached conclusions through statistical analysis that was cross-sectional, not following the same donors.

The TCR was taken from a newborn girl in good health. The chain has TRBV10-3 and TRBJ2-1, with a weak D call TRBD2 (6 bases). The tail of the sequence fits TRBJ2-7 better, so the J call may be wrong. Sequenced sample: cord blood. The CDR3 DNA reads as TGTGCCATCAGTGCGGGAGACAATGAGCAGTACTTC. Protein product: CAISAGDNEQYF.